This TCR beta chain was captured by sequencing in a study of blood T cell repertoires in COVID-19. The wider study: Sample material is recorded as cDNA or gDNA derived from T cells, B-cell-depleted T cells, or PBMCs.

The data were produced by immunoSEQ multiplex PCR, yet TCRdb's version contains in-frame clones alone and is incomplete. The table lists some 270,000 clones, around 90% of them singletons. Cohort allocation depended upon clinical history that participants reported. The CDR3 consists of 14 residues. The germline V and J ends were trimmed by 1 base and 2 bases, with 8 bases remaining between them. From germline, CDR1 is SGHVS and CDR2 FQNEAQ. J is TRBJ1-1 and V is TRBV7-8; a possible D gene is TRBD1 (5 bases). The sequencing input was PBMCs or T cells enriched from blood (not recorded which). The TCR was taken from a woman between 40 and 50 years old who had recovered from COVID-19. The CDR3 DNA reads as TGTGCCAGCAGCTTAGTTCAGGGAAACACTGAAGCTTTCTTT. Translating it yields CASSLVQGNTEAFF.